This T cell receptor (beta chain) was captured by sequencing in a study of pediatric ulcerative colitis. Sequencing was at survey level. Some clones are missing from TCRdb's copy, which holds only in-frame ones; the method was immunoSEQ multiplex PCR. The data show about 35,000 clones, about 81% seen once. Trimming left V 5 bases short and J 0 bases short, with 13 bases between. Per the germline V gene, CDR1 is SGHAT and CDR2 is FQNNGV. This CDR3 comprises 15 residues. Rectal tissue came from one to two pinch biopsies taken at colonoscopy. What was sequenced was gut tissue. The sequence was collected from a boy aged 10-17 years with mild ulcerative colitis. The J gene is TRBJ2-5, the V gene TRBV11-2, with D hard to call. CDR3 bases: TGTGCCAGCAGCCGGAACCTAGGCGACCAAGAGACCCAGTACTTC. It is translated as CASSRNLGDQETQYF. Complete variable domain (other parts from reference TRBV11-2 and TRBJ2-5): EAGVAQSPRYKIIEKRQSVAFWCNPISGHATLYWYQQILGQGPKLLIQFQNNGVVDDSQLPKDRFSAERLKGVDSTLKIQPAKLEDSAVYLCASSRNLGDQETQYFGPGTRLLVL.